The 6 T cell receptor beta chains in this list originate from one sample, sequenced in a study of CD8+CD57+ T cells in acquired aplastic anemia. Patients selected for sequencing had displayed CD8+CD57+ cell expansion by flow cytometry. TCR beta VDJ and CDR3 profiles were obtained from a genomic DNA template. One entry per CDR3 protein, called by TCRdb with MiXCR from the reads. The sample consists of about 43,000 distinct CDR3 sequences, 60% to 80% of them appearing once. The sample taken for sequencing was sorted CD4+, CD8+, or CD8+CD57+ T cells (not recorded which) from PBMCs. The receptors here all came from a human donor with aplastic anemia.

This clonotype has a handful of counts. The chain is built from TRBV7-8 and TRBJ1-5, with 7 bases matching TRBD1. This CDR3 comprises 18 residues. Germline CDR1 reads SGHVS; CDR2 reads FQNEAQ. With 6 bases clipped from V and 0 bases from J, the junction kept 14 bases outside the gene matches. DNA for the CDR3: TGTGCCAGCAGTCAGGGACAGCCGAGAGGGTATAGCAATCAGCCCCAGCATTTT. It encodes CASSQGQPRGYSNQPQHF.

The gene calls are TRBV12-3 or TRBV12-4 and TRBJ1-2, with D perhaps matching TRBD1 (5 bases). The CDR3 extends over 15 amino acids. V lost 5 bases, J lost 6 bases, and 19 bases lay in between. In DNA, the CDR3 is TGTGCCAGCAGTCCCTGGACAAGAACGGGTGATGGCTACACCTTC. Protein sequence: CASSPWTRTGDGYTF.

The chain carries TRBV29-1 and TRBJ2-1, with 16 bases identical to TRBD2. The CDR3 is 19 amino acids. Germline-derived CDR1 and CDR2 are SQVTM and ANQGSEA. V lost 5 bases to trimming and J lost 3 bases; unmatched junction nucleotides: 13. CDR3 DNA sequence: TGCAGCGTTCCGCTAAGGGGACTAGCGGGGGGGCCTGTCTACAATGAGCAGTTCTTC. Its protein is CSVPLRGLAGGPVYNEQFF.

The chain joins TRBV2 to TRBJ2-5, with D unclear. Germline CDR1 SNHLY, CDR2 FYNNEI. CDR3 length: 12 amino acids. Trimming took off 3 bases at V and 5 bases at J, with 7 bases between the two ends. CDR3 in DNA: TGTGCCAGCAGTGAGGTATGGGAGACCCAGTACTTC. It codes for CASSEVWETQYF.

The chain uses TRBV15 and TRBJ2-3; TRBD2 matches at 7 bases. Germline CDR1 and CDR2: LNHNV and YYDKDF (reference sequence). Unmatched junction bases numbered 14, after V lost 5 bases and J lost 6 bases. The CDR3 runs 16 residues. DNA for the CDR3: TGTGCCACCAGCGGCGGAGGGGCGGGGGAAAGGGATACGCAGTATTTT. It yields the protein CATSGGGAGERDTQYF. The full variable domain, with the rest looked up from reference TRBV15 and TRBJ2-3, is DAMVIQNPRYQVTQFGKPVTLSCSQTLNHNVMYWYQQKSSQAPKLLFHYYDKDFNNEADTPDNFQSRRPNTSFCFLDIRSPGLGDTAMYLCATSGGGAGERDTQYFGPGTRLTVL.

J is TRBJ1-1 and V is TRBV5-1, with D perhaps matching TRBD1 (6 bases). Germline values: CDR1 SGHRS, CDR2 YFSETQ. The CDR3 has 13 residues. Trimming took off 3 bases at V and 6 bases at J, with 12 bases between the two ends. The DNA of the CDR3 is TGCGCCAGCAGCTCACCTTCAGGGGCTGAAGCTTTCTTT. It translates to CASSSPSGAEAFF.